The clone carrying this T cell receptor (beta chain) showed up just a few times. Its antigen remains unidentified. This entry is derived from a study of T cells in Graves' hyperthyroidism and ophthalmopathy. The source material, RNA transcripts, was used to amplify TCR beta CDR3 regions. HTBI primers were employed in a first-round RT-PCR of the TCR CDR3. In TCRdb, the multiplex PCR reads were re-called with MiXCR into one record per CDR3 protein. The repertoire holds 450,000 to 700,000 distinct CDR3 sequences, with more than 45% as singletons. The study's findings and limits: Ophthalmopathy prediction by the model preceded onset by a median about 6.5 months.

The sequencing input was peripheral blood or thyroid tissue (not recorded which). The clonotype originates from an adult woman with Graves' disease, either hyperthyroidism or ophthalmopathy (not recorded which).

The CDR3 nucleotides read TGTGCCACCAGCAGAGATCGCAGAGGGACAAATGGCTACACCTTC. It translates to CATSRDRRGTNGYTF. The chain recombines TRBV15 with TRBJ1-2; possibly TRBD1 for D (6 bases). The V end lost 0 bases, the J end lost 6 bases, and 14 bases lay between the germline ends. The CDR3 loop spans 15 amino acids. Germline V lookup: CDR1 LNHNV, CDR2 YYDKDF (reference sequence). Filled out from reference TRBV15 and TRBJ1-2, the complete variable domain reads DAMVIQNPRYQVTQFGKPVTLSCSQTLNHNVMYWYQQKSSQAPKLLFHYYDKDFNNEADTPDNFQSRRPNTSFCFLDIRSPGLGDTAMYLCATSRDRRGTNGYTFGSGTRLTVV.